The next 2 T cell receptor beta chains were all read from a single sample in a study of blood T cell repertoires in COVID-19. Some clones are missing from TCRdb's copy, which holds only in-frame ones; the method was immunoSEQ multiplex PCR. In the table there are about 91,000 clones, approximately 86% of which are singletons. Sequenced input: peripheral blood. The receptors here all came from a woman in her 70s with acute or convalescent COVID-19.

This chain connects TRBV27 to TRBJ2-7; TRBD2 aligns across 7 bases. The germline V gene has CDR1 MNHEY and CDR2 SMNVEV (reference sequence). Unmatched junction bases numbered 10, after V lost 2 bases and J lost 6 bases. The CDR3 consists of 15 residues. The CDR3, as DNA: TGTGCCAGCAGTTTAGTTTTGGGACTATCTTCCGAGCAGTACTTC. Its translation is CASSLVLGLSSEQYF.

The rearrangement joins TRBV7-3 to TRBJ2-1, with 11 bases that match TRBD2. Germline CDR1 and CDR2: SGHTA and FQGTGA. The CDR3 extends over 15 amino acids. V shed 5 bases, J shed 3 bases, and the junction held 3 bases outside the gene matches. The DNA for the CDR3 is TGTGCCAGCAGCGAAGGACTAGCGGGCTACAATGAGCAGTTCTTC. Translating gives CASSEGLAGYNEQFF. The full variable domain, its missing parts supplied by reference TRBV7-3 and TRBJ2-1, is GAGVSQTPSNKVTEKGKYVELRCDPISGHTALYWYRQSLGQGPEFLIYFQGTGAADDSGLPNDRFFAVRPEGSVSTLKIQRTERGDSAVYLCASSEGLAGYNEQFFGPGTRLTVL.